The 21 T cell receptor beta chains reported below all come from one sample, sequenced in a study of T cells in Graves' hyperthyroidism and ophthalmopathy. Amplified TCR beta CDR3 regions derived from RNA transcripts. A set of HTBI primers served as the primers for a first-round RT-PCR of the TCR CDR3. Each CDR3 protein gets one entry after TCRdb re-called the multiplex PCR reads with MiXCR. The sample includes nearly 600,000 distinct CDR3 sequences, approximately 15% seen only once; the top ten take roughly 5.5%. The material sequenced was blood. The receptor set was obtained from a woman aged 25 to 45 with Graves' hyperthyroidism that later progressed to Graves' ophthalmopathy.

This clonotype was counted ten times or more. The chain uses TRBV7-2 and TRBJ2-5; D could derive from TRBD1 or TRBD2 (6 bases each). The V end was cut by 6 bases, the J end by 5 bases, with 10 bases between. Germline-derived CDR1 and CDR2 are SGHTA and FQGNSA. This CDR3 is built from 12 residues. CDR3 bases: TGTGCCAGCAGACGAGGGGGGGAGACCCAGTACTTC. Amino acid sequence: CASRRGGETQYF.

The chain links TRBV19 to TRBJ2-7; D might be TRBD1 or TRBD2, each matching 5 bases. Germline V gene data show CDR1 as LNHDA and CDR2 as SQIVND (reference sequence). CDR3 length: 14 residues. V was cut by 1 base and J by 4 bases, with 11 bases left in between. The CDR3 DNA is TGTGCCAGTAGTATAGGGGACCGAGCGTACGAGCAGTACTTC. Its translation is CASSIGDRAYEQYF. The full variable domain, with the rest looked up from reference TRBV19 and TRBJ2-7, is DGGITQSPKYLFRKEGQNVTLSCEQNLNHDAMYWYRQDPGQGLRLIYYSQIVNDFQKGDIAEGYSVSREKKESFPLTVTSAQKNPTAFYLCASSIGDRAYEQYFGPGTRLTVT.

This clonotype was recorded at least ten times. The chain recombines TRBV6-1 with TRBJ2-5; 10 nucleotides line up with TRBD2. The CDR3 sequence is 18 residues long. V shed 0 bases and J 5 bases; nucleotides not matched to a gene: 12. Germline values: CDR1 MNHNS, CDR2 SASEGT. The CDR3 sequence: CASSEAMASGSSRETQYF. CDR3 sequence (DNA): TGTGCCAGCAGTGAAGCAATGGCTAGCGGGAGCTCTCGGGAGACCCAGTACTTC.

With regard to this clonotype: This may come from a read error, since a much larger clone is one base off. The chain couples TRBV10-3 to TRBJ2-7; D not resolved. Germline V CDR1 and CDR2: ENHRY, SYGVKD. The CDR3 length is 12 residues. CDR3 protein: CAITRNSYEQHF. The CDR3 nucleotides read TGTGCCATCACGCGTAATTCCTACGAGCAGCACTTC.

This clonotype has a count of ten or more. The chain links TRBV19 to TRBJ2-3; the match to TRBD1 covers 7 bases. This CDR3 has 14 residues. J lost 4 bases, V lost 3 bases, and 4 bases had no gene match. Germline CDR1 reads LNHDA; CDR2 reads SQIVND (reference sequence). The CDR3, as DNA: TGTGCCAGTAGTATGAGCAGGGGGTCAGATACGCAGTATTTT. The encoded protein is CASSMSRGSDTQYF.

This clonotype has just a few counts. This chain joins TRBV20-1 and TRBJ2-7; D is uncertain. There are 11 residues in the CDR3. In germline, CDR1 is DFQATT, CDR2 SNEGSKA (reference sequence). V dropped 5 bases and J dropped 4 bases, with 9 bases sitting between them. DNA for the CDR3: TGCAGTGCTCTTAGAGGTTACGAGCAGTACTTC. It specifies CSALRGYEQYF.

This clonotype was counted ten times or more. The chain uses TRBV28 and TRBJ2-3, with D hard to call. Germline CDR1 reads MDHEN; CDR2 reads SYDVKM. The germline V and J ends were trimmed by 5 bases and 2 bases, with 11 bases remaining between them. The CDR3 contains 14 residues. The CDR3 reads CASSPSGFTDTQYF. CDR3 nucleotides: TGTGCCAGCAGTCCTTCCGGGTTCACAGATACGCAGTATTTT.

In its sample, this clonotype was seen many times. V usage is TRBV20-1 and J usage is TRBJ2-5, with D possibly matching TRBD2 (6 bases). Deletions cut 0 bases from V and 5 bases from J, with 19 bases between. The germline V gene encodes CDR1 DFQATT and CDR2 SNEGSKA (reference sequence). The CDR3 runs to 16 residues. CDR3 amino acids: CSARDPGRRSLETQYF. Here the CDR3 DNA reads TGCAGTGCTAGAGACCCCGGGAGACGTAGTTTGGAGACCCAGTACTTC.

This clonotype was recorded at least ten times. The chain carries TRBV18 and TRBJ1-5; no firm D call. Germline-derived CDR1 and CDR2 are KGHSH and LQKENI. V was shortened by 3 bases and J by 7 bases, with 10 bases between the two germline ends. The CDR3 has 13 residues. The CDR3 region has the DNA TGTGCCAGCTCACCTCTGGAGAAACAGCCCCAGCATTTT. Residues: CASSPLEKQPQHF.

A few counts support this clonotype. The gene calls are TRBV28 and TRBJ2-1; 8 nucleotides agree with TRBD2. Germline-derived CDR1 and CDR2 are MDHEN and SYDVKM. V lost 9 bases, J lost 4 bases, and 14 bases stayed unmatched. The CDR3 loop spans 16 amino acids. CDR3 amino acids: CASNTKGGRRYNEQFF. CDR3 bases: TGTGCCAGTAATACTAAGGGCGGGAGGAGGTACAATGAGCAGTTCTTC.

The chain uses TRBV4-1 and TRBJ1-2, with D unclear. V was pared by 4 bases and J by 0 bases, with 12 bases between. Germline V CDR1 and CDR2: MGHRA, YSYEKL. The length of the CDR3 is 15 residues. CDR3 sequence reads: CASSREPQANYGYTF. DNA of the CDR3: TGCGCCAGCAGCCGGGAGCCCCAAGCTAACTATGGCTACACCTTC.

The chain combines TRBV6-2 or TRBV6-3 with TRBJ2-3; D gene ambiguous. With 2 bases removed from V and 2 bases from J, the gap between germline ends came to 14 bases. This CDR3 contains 16 residues. Germline CDR1 reads MNHEY; CDR2 reads SVGEGT. The CDR3 coding sequence is TGTGCCAGCAGTTACCCAAGCGACCTCAACACAGATACGCAGTATTTT. This translates into CASSYPSDLNTDTQYF.

Comments on this clonotype: A much more abundant neighbour one base away suggests this may be a read error. The chain has TRBV30 and TRBJ2-1; TRBD2 is a possible D gene (6 bases). CDR1 is GTSNPN, CDR2 SVGIG, per germline (reference sequence). The CDR3 covers 12 residues. The ends were cut back, 5 bases at V and 7 bases at J, with 12 bases in the middle. This CDR3 is CAWDRERNEQFF. CDR3 sequence (DNA): TGTGCCTGGGACCGGGAGAGGAATGAGCAGTTCTTC.

This clonotype has more than one count but fewer than ten. The genes are TRBV25-1 and TRBJ2-5; 10 bases line up with TRBD2. CDR3 length equals 17 residues. In germline, CDR1 is MGHDK, CDR2 SYGVNS. V lost 2 bases to trimming and J lost 5 bases; unmatched junction nucleotides: 11. CDR3: CASSESGRAGRGETQYF. CDR3 sequence (DNA): TGTGCCAGCAGTGAAAGCGGGAGGGCCGGGAGGGGTGAGACCCAGTACTTC.

This clonotype was picked up a small number of times. The chain recombines TRBV28 with TRBJ2-7, with 9 bases lining up with TRBD1. Germline V gene data show CDR1 as MDHEN and CDR2 as SYDVKM. The V gene end was trimmed by 10 bases and the J gene end by 3 bases; junction bases not matched to a gene: 16. This CDR3 has 16 amino acids. CDR3 region: CANRPRGQGLFYEQYF. CDR3 bases: TGTGCCAACAGGCCCAGGGGACAGGGTCTTTTCTACGAGCAGTACTTC.

This clonotype occurred many times. The chain links TRBV28 to TRBJ2-6; D remains ambiguous. The CDR3 extends over 18 amino acids. Germline assignment: CDR1 MDHEN and CDR2 SYDVKM. The V end lost 5 bases, the J end lost 0 bases, and 17 bases lay between the germline ends. The CDR3 region has the DNA TGTGCCAGCAGTACTGTGGAAGCCGCAGTCTCTGGGGCCAACGTCCTGACTTTC. Amino acids: CASSTVEAAVSGANVLTF.

This clonotype came up many times. V usage is TRBV11-2 and J usage is TRBJ1-5, with a tentative D call TRBD1 (5 bases). Trimming removed 5 bases from V and 5 bases from J, with 10 bases in between. The germline V gene has CDR1 SGHAT and CDR2 FQNNGV. The CDR3 is 13 residues long. CDR3 amino acids: CASSRDGDQPQHF. CDR3 nucleotide sequence: TGTGCCAGCAGCAGGGACGGGGATCAGCCCCAGCATTTT.

The chain joins TRBV18 to TRBJ2-1; 9 nucleotides match TRBD1. The trim removed 6 bases at V and 4 bases at J, leaving 7 bases unmatched. Germline V gives CDR1 KGHSH, CDR2 LQKENI. This CDR3 has 15 residues. This CDR3 reads CASSKTGGAYNEQFF. The CDR3 DNA reads as TGTGCCAGCTCGAAAACAGGGGGCGCTTACAATGAGCAGTTCTTC.

Only a few counts were recorded for this clonotype. J is TRBJ2-3 and V is TRBV19, with TRBD2 matching over 10 bases. Germline V CDR1 and CDR2: LNHDA, SQIVND (reference sequence). The CDR3 is made up of 17 amino acids. The ends lost 3 bases at V and 2 bases at J; junction bases unmatched: 8. CDR3 nucleotide sequence: TGTGCCAGTAGTATGCTAGCGGGAGAGGAGGACACAGATACGCAGTATTTT. Protein: CASSMLAGEEDTDTQYF.

This clonotype was recorded at least ten times. The chain couples TRBV5-1 to TRBJ2-3; 10 positions agree with TRBD2. The CDR3 sequence is 20 residues long. The ends lost 3 bases at V and 1 base at J; junction bases unmatched: 17. Per germline, CDR1 SGHRS and CDR2 YFSETQ. Written as DNA, the CDR3 is TGCGCCAGCAGCTCGAGCGGGAGGGCCGGCTTGGGCGTCGGCACAGATACGCAGTATTTT. Translated: CASSSSGRAGLGVGTDTQYF.

This clonotype was recorded at least ten times. The V and J genes are TRBV30 and TRBJ2-3, with 9 bases matching TRBD1. The CDR3 length is 15 residues. The ends lost 2 bases at V and 4 bases at J; junction bases unmatched: 7. In germline, CDR1 is GTSNPN, CDR2 SVGIG (reference sequence). The CDR3 region is CAWSPGTGSADTQYF. DNA of the CDR3: TGTGCCTGGAGTCCCGGGACAGGGAGTGCAGATACGCAGTATTTT. The full variable domain, in which reference TRBV30 and TRBJ2-3 provide the parts outside the CDR3, is SQTIHQWPATLVQPVGSPLSLECTVEGTSNPNLYWYRQAAGRGLQLLFYSVGIGQISSEVPQNLSASRPQDRQFILSSKKLLLSDSGFYLCAWSPGTGSADTQYFGPGTRLTVL.